These 22 T cell receptor beta chains originate from one sample sequenced in a study of blood T cell repertoires in COVID-19. The repertoire was sequenced with immunoSEQ multiplex PCR; TCRdb's copy has only in-frame clones and lacks some. Among some 160,000 clones, roughly 88% were seen once, and the ten largest hold about 6.6%. Source material: PBMCs or T cells enriched from blood (not recorded which). These receptor sequences come from a woman aged 45 to 65 who had recovered from COVID-19.

The chain employs TRBV3-1 (or the pseudogene TRBV3-2) and TRBJ1-2; 10 positions match TRBD1. V was clipped by 4 bases and J by 5 bases; unmatched bases: 7. Germline V CDR1 and CDR2: LGHDT, YNNKEL (reference sequence). The CDR3 extends over 15 amino acids. CDR3 sequence: CASSLRDRGLYGYTF. The CDR3 DNA is TGTGCCAGCAGCCTCCGAGACAGGGGGCTTTATGGCTACACCTTC.

This clone occurred once. CDR3 coding DNA: TGCGCCAGCAGCCGCGGAGGACAGACCTCTAACTATGGCTACACCTTC. As protein: CASSRGGQTSNYGYTF. The chain combines TRBV5-1 with TRBJ1-2, with a possible D match to TRBD1 (6 bases). The CDR3 length is 16 residues. Germline-derived CDR1 and CDR2 are SGHRS and YFSETQ. Trimming took off 4 bases at V and 0 bases at J, with 16 bases between the two ends.

In this sample, this clone turned up once. The chain is built from TRBV19 and TRBJ2-1, with D perhaps matching TRBD2 (5 bases). Germline assignment: CDR1 LNHDA and CDR2 SQIVND (reference sequence). V was cut by 5 bases and J by 0 bases, with 8 bases left in between. This CDR3 is built from 14 residues. The chain's CDR3 is CASSPTISYNEQFF. The CDR3 DNA reads as TGTGCCAGTAGTCCGACTATCTCCTACAATGAGCAGTTCTTC.

This clone was seen once. The chain recombines TRBV9 with TRBJ2-1; TRBD2 agrees at 12 bases. This CDR3 region has 19 residues. The V gene end was trimmed by 2 bases and the J gene end by 1 base; junction bases not matched to a gene: 10. Germline V gene lookup returns CDR1 SGDLS and CDR2 YYNGEE. CDR3 in amino acids: CASSVRTSGMEKSYNEQFF. The CDR3 DNA follows: TGTGCCAGCAGCGTCAGGACTAGCGGGATGGAAAAGTCCTACAATGAGCAGTTCTTC.

This clone was detected once. The chain links TRBV7-2 to TRBJ2-5; 7 bases agree with TRBD2. V lost 1 base to trimming and J lost 5 bases; unmatched junction nucleotides: 10. CDR3 length: 16 amino acids. From germline, CDR1 is SGHTA and CDR2 FQGNSA. CDR3 sequence: CASSLVSSLGGETQYF. The CDR3 nucleotides are TGTGCCAGCAGCTTAGTCAGCTCCCTGGGGGGGGAGACCCAGTACTTC.

This chain uses TRBV12-5 with TRBJ1-5; no clear D. V was pared by 5 bases and J by 7 bases, with 18 bases between. Germline values: CDR1 LGHNT, CDR2 FRNRAP. CDR3 length equals 15 residues. The CDR3 nucleotides are TGTGCTAGTGGTCAAGGTGGAGGCTTCGGCCAGCCCCAGCATTTT. It encodes CASGQGGGFGQPQHF.

The rearrangement links TRBV7-8 to TRBJ1-2, with 11 positions matching TRBD1. Germline-derived CDR1 and CDR2 are SGHVS and FQNEAQ. V dropped 5 bases and J dropped 4; count of bases not matched to a gene: 6. The CDR3 consists of 15 residues. The CDR3 here is CASSERTGGSYGYTF. Here the CDR3 DNA reads TGTGCCAGCAGCGAACGGACAGGGGGCAGCTATGGCTACACCTTC.

This clone was seen ten or more times. The V and J genes are TRBV5-4 and TRBJ1-4; tentatively, D is TRBD1 (5 bases). Between the trimmed V and J ends, which lost 4 bases and 8 bases, there was a span of 18 bases. This CDR3 has 15 residues. Germline V lookup: CDR1 SGHNT, CDR2 YYREEE (reference sequence). The DNA for the CDR3 is TGTGCCAGCAGCCGAGGAGGGACCAGCGAGGAAAAACTGTTTTTT. Protein: CASSRGGTSEEKLFF.

Concerning this clone itself: One end of the junction does not line up with germline, which may come from a read error. Other DNA sequences in the sample encode the same CDR3. The rearrangement uses TRBV29-1 and TRBJ1-1; D is uncertain. Germline V gene sequence: CDR1 SQVTM, CDR2 ANQGSEA. The CDR3 spans 13 residues. CDR3 sequence reads: CSVEGRSGTEAFF. The CDR3 bases are TGCAGCGTTGAAGGCAGGTCGGGAACTGAAGCCTTCTTT.

V gene TRBV7-3 combines with J gene TRBJ1-1; TRBD1 matches at 7 bases. Losses at the gene ends were 6 bases for V and 1 base for J; bases not matched to a gene: 8. The length of the CDR3 is 15 residues. Germline-derived CDR1 and CDR2 are SGHTA and FQGTGA. Here the CDR3 reads CASRLSRQGNTEAFF. The CDR3 DNA reads as TGTGCCAGCAGGCTATCACGACAGGGGAACACTGAAGCTTTCTTT.

V usage is TRBV11-1 and J usage is TRBJ2-7; 7 positions agree with TRBD1. Trimming at V came to 3 bases and at J to 6 bases, leaving 2 bases not matched to a gene. Germline values: CDR1 SGHAT, CDR2 FQDESV (reference sequence). The CDR3 is 12 residues long. The CDR3 spells CASSFTGAEQYF. DNA of the CDR3: TGTGCCAGCAGCTTCACAGGGGCCGAGCAGTACTTC. Filled out from reference TRBV11-1 and TRBJ2-7, the complete variable domain reads EAEVAQSPRYKITEKSQAVAFWCDPISGHATLYWYRQILGQGPELLVQFQDESVVDDSQLPKDRFSAERLKGVDSTLKIQPAELGDSAMYLCASSFTGAEQYFGPGTRLTVT.

The V gene is TRBV30, the J gene TRBJ1-4; D is uncertain. Trimming removed 5 bases from V and 0 bases from J, with 10 bases in between. Germline assignment: CDR1 GTSNPN and CDR2 SVGIG (reference sequence). The CDR3 has 14 residues. CDR3 in amino acids: CAWARDATNEKLFF. CDR3 coding DNA: TGTGCCTGGGCGAGAGATGCAACTAATGAAAAACTGTTTTTT.

This chain links TRBV7-3 with TRBJ2-3, with D possibly being TRBD1 (6 bases). The germline V and J ends were trimmed by 3 bases and 1 base, with 11 bases remaining between them. The CDR3 totals 15 residues. Per germline, CDR1 SGHTA and CDR2 FQGTGA. Here the CDR3 DNA reads TGTGCCAGCAGCTTGACAGGAGATCGCACAGATACGCAGTATTTT. Amino acids: CASSLTGDRTDTQYF.

The chain combines TRBV3-1 (or the pseudogene TRBV3-2) with TRBJ1-1, with D unclear. Trimming removed 2 bases from V and 1 base from J, with 11 bases in between. Looked up from germline, CDR1 is LGHDT and CDR2 is YNNKEL (reference sequence). This CDR3 is 15 amino acids long. CDR3 region: CASSQIRGTNTEAFF. CDR3 DNA: TGTGCCAGCAGCCAAATCAGAGGTACGAACACTGAAGCTTTCTTT.

CDR3: CATSGVGQGGTGELFF. The DNA for the CDR3 is TGTGCCACCAGTGGGGTGGGACAGGGGGGGACCGGGGAGCTGTTTTTT. The chain recombines TRBV24-1 with TRBJ2-2, with 11 nucleotides matching TRBD1. The CDR3 has 16 amino acids. The germline V gene has CDR1 KGHDR and CDR2 SFDVKD. Unmatched junction bases numbered 6, after V lost 5 bases and J lost 5 bases.

The chain employs TRBV6-5 and TRBJ1-1; TRBD1 matches 7 bases. Germline V gene sequence: CDR1 MNHEY, CDR2 SVGAGI. Trimming removed 2 bases from V and 7 bases from J; junction bases left unmatched: 7. The CDR3 consists of 14 residues. In DNA, the CDR3 is TGTGCCAGCAGTTACAGGGGGCCGGCGGTTGAAGCTTTCTTT. Translation gives CASSYRGPAVEAFF.

This rearrangement joins TRBV7-2 to TRBJ1-2, with D possibly matching TRBD1 (5 bases). V lost 5 bases, J lost 8 bases, and 24 bases lay in between. This CDR3 region has 16 residues. In germline, CDR1 is SGHTA, CDR2 FQGNSA. CDR3 nucleotide sequence: TGTGCCAGCAGCCACCAACCCACCGGGACTGGCAGAGGCTACACCTTC. It yields the protein CASSHQPTGTGRGYTF. Drawing the rest from reference TRBV7-2 and TRBJ1-2, the complete variable domain is GAGVSQSPSNKVTEKGKDVELRCDPISGHTALYWYRQSLGQGLEFLIYFQGNSAPDKSGLPSDRFSAERTGGSVSTLTIQRTQQEDSAVYLCASSHQPTGTGRGYTFGSGTRLTVV.

This chain connects TRBV28 to TRBJ1-2, with 7 bases aligning to TRBD1. From germline, CDR1 is MDHEN and CDR2 SYDVKM. V shed 6 bases and J 4 bases; nucleotides not matched to a gene: 5. The CDR3 runs 13 residues. The CDR3 DNA follows: TGTGCCAGCAGACCAGACAGGGTCTATGGCTACACCTTC. Its translation is CASRPDRVYGYTF.

J is TRBJ2-3 and V is TRBV5-1, with 9 bases lining up with TRBD2. Germline CDR1 and CDR2: SGHRS and YFSETQ. The CDR3 is 19 amino acids. V was clipped by 0 bases and J by 0 bases; unmatched bases: 11. The CDR3 DNA reads TGCGCCAGCAGCTTGGCTGTTCTAGCGGGGTCGGCGAGCACAGATACGCAGTATTTT. Protein product: CASSLAVLAGSASTDTQYF.

In its sample, this clone was seen once. V gene TRBV7-6 combines with J gene TRBJ2-1; D possibly corresponds to TRBD2 (7 bases). The CDR3 covers 16 residues. CDR1 is SGHVS, CDR2 FNYEAQ, per germline. The V end lost 1 base, the J end lost 7 bases, and 17 bases lay between the germline ends. The CDR3 DNA reads TGTGCCAGCAGCTTAGGGGGGGGGCTAGGAGGGAATGAGCAGTTCTTC. Protein product: CASSLGGGLGGNEQFF. The full variable domain, with the rest looked up from reference TRBV7-6 and TRBJ2-1, is GAGVSQSPRYKVTKRGQDVALRCDPISGHVSLYWYRQALGQGPEFLTYFNYEAQQDKSGLPNDRFSAERPEGSISTLTIQRTEQRDSAMYRCASSLGGGLGGNEQFFGPGTRLTVL.

The J gene is TRBJ2-1, the V gene TRBV19, with TRBD1 as a possible D gene (6 bases). Germline V lookup: CDR1 LNHDA, CDR2 SQIVND (reference sequence). V was shortened by 1 base and J by 7 bases, with 11 bases between the two germline ends. This CDR3 comprises 14 residues. The CDR3 sequence: CASSIAGAGNEQFF. As DNA, the CDR3 is TGTGCCAGTAGTATAGCAGGGGCCGGGAATGAGCAGTTCTTC.

The V and J genes are TRBV24-1 and TRBJ2-7; TRBD2 aligns across 9 bases. Germline CDR1 and CDR2: KGHDR and SFDVKD. The ends lost 4 bases at V and 4 bases at J; junction bases unmatched: 10. This CDR3 has 16 amino acids. The CDR3 sequence is CATSDGGLANPYEQYF. DNA of the CDR3: TGTGCCACCAGTGACGGGGGACTAGCAAACCCTTACGAGCAGTACTTC.